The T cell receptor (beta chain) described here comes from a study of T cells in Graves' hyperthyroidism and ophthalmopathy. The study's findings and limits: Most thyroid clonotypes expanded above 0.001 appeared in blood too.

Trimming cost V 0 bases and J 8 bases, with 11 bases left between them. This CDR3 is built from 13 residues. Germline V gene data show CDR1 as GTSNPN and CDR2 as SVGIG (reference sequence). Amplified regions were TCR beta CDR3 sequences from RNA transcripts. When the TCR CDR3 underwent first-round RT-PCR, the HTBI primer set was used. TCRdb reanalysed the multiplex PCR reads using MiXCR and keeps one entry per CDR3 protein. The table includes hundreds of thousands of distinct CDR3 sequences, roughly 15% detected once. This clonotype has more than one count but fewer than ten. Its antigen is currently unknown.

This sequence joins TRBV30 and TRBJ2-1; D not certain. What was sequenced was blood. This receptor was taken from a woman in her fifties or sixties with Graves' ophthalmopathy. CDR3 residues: CAWSVARKHEQFF. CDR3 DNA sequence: TGTGCCTGGAGTGTGGCCAGAAAACATGAGCAGTTCTTC.